This T cell receptor (beta chain) was captured in a study of T cell responses to AZD1222 COVID-19 vaccine. About the study: Samples with a second dose at about 4 or about 12 weeks were pooled together.

Produced via immunoSEQ multiplex PCR; TCRdb's table is partial and in-frame only. The top ten hold approximately 3% of the sample, which has around 120,000 clones, roughly nine tenths seen once. CDR1 is ENHRY, CDR2 SYGVKD, per germline. J gave up 0 bases and V 6 bases, and 5 bases lay outside the gene matches. CDR3 length: 15 residues. This specimen was peripheral blood, taken on day 0 of AZD1222 vaccination. This clonotype originated in an adult in good health. The rearrangement joins TRBV10-3 to TRBJ1-3, with 7 nucleotides matching TRBD1. The CDR3 sequence is CAISETGDSGNTIYF. CDR3 in DNA: TGTGCCATCAGCGAAACAGGGGACTCTGGAAACACCATATATTTT.